This T cell receptor (beta chain) was observed in a study of monozygotic twins with inflammatory bowel disease. CDR3 length: 14 amino acids. CDR1 and CDR2 from the germline V gene are SGHNT and YYREEE (reference sequence). After re-calling the 5' RACE reads, TCRdb lists one entry per CDR3 protein, DNA absent. The sample spans approximately 120,000 distinct CDR3 sequences; the ten largest clones claim around 12%. The chain employs TRBV5-4 and TRBJ1-1; checking the TCRdb D call of TRBD1 is not possible without DNA. Sequenced input: blood. This TCR was sampled from a human donor with ulcerative colitis or Crohn's disease, or a healthy co-twin of an affected twin (not recorded which). This chain's CDR3 is CASSYGQGDTEAFF.